This TCR beta chain was documented in a study of cytomegalovirus exposure and HLA in healthy donors. This CDR3 is built from 16 residues. Germline values: CDR1 SNHLY, CDR2 FYNNEI. The V and J ends lost 0 bases and 2 bases, in that order; junction bases with no gene match: 3. The PCR ran on 60 Vbeta and 13 Jbeta primers. Sequenced by immunoSEQ multiplex PCR; TCRdb stores in-frame clones only, minus some. The table has fewer than 120,000 clones, over 60% seen once; the top ten hold 2.5% to 3%. The receptor was derived from a woman aged 55-69 years in good health and CMV-seropositive. The chain joins TRBV2 to TRBJ1-5; 8 positions agree with TRBD1. Sequencing was performed on PBMCs. CDR3 in amino acids: CASSEATGVGNQPQHF. CDR3 nucleotides: TGTGCCAGCAGTGAAGCGACAGGGGTTGGCAATCAGCCCCAGCATTTT.